The next 30 T cell receptor beta chains were all read from a single sample in a study of blood T cell repertoires in COVID-19. Produced via immunoSEQ multiplex PCR; TCRdb's table is partial and in-frame only. Counted here are roughly 110,000 clones, 71% occurring once; the ten biggest clones make up 0.9%. Sequenced: peripheral blood. These receptors all come from a human donor with acute or convalescent COVID-19. The donor label of this sample is uncertain.

In DNA form, the CDR3 reads TGTGCCAGCAGCCCTGGGACAGGGGGAGATACGCAGTATTTT. Its translation is CASSPGTGGDTQYF. The chain recombines TRBV7-3 with TRBJ2-3; TRBD1 agrees at 11 bases. CDR3 length: 14 residues. V was clipped by 5 bases and J by 5 bases; unmatched bases: 3. The germline CDR1 and CDR2 sequences are SGHTA and FQGTGA.

The sample holds a few counts of this clone. The V and J genes are TRBV2 and TRBJ2-3; tentative D call: TRBD1 (5 bases). The ends were cut back, 5 bases at V and 5 bases at J, with 8 bases in the middle. The CDR3 consists of 12 residues. Germline V gene lookup returns CDR1 SNHLY and CDR2 FYNNEI. The CDR3 bases are TGTGCCAGCAGTTCCCAGGGAGATACGCAGTATTTT. Translation: CASSSQGDTQYF.

The chain is built from TRBV24-1 and TRBJ1-6; D is ambiguous. The germline gives CDR1 KGHDR, CDR2 SFDVKD. This CDR3 contains 13 residues. V shed 4 bases and J shed 9 bases, with 9 bases lying between them. In DNA form, the CDR3 reads TGTGCCACCAGTGACGGGGTAGGTTCACCCCTCCACTTT. Residues: CATSDGVGSPLHF.

The V call is TRBV7-2, the J call TRBJ2-2, with 9 bases lining up with TRBD1. The CDR3 length is 14 residues. CDR1 is SGHTA, CDR2 FQGNSA, per germline. V was pared by 5 bases and J by 4 bases, with 2 bases of the junction left unmatched. CDR3 sequence reads: CASSPDRGTGELFF. In nucleotides, the CDR3 is TGTGCCAGCAGCCCGGACAGGGGCACCGGGGAGCTGTTTTTT.

The V gene is TRBV3-1 (or the pseudogene TRBV3-2), the J gene TRBJ1-1; D possibly corresponds to TRBD1 (6 bases). In germline, CDR1 is LGHDT, CDR2 YNNKEL (reference sequence). V shed 4 bases and J shed 4 bases, with 22 bases lying between them. CDR3 length equals 17 residues. CDR3 DNA sequence: TGTGCCAGCAGCCTATCCGGGGGGCGCGGATTCGGCACTGAAGCTTTCTTT. Residues: CASSLSGGRGFGTEAFF.

V gene TRBV5-1 combines with J gene TRBJ2-5, with 7 nucleotides matching TRBD2. Looked up from germline, CDR1 is SGHRS and CDR2 is YFSETQ. CDR3 length equals 16 residues. V lost 0 bases, J lost 4 bases, and 9 bases stayed unmatched. The CDR3 nucleotides read TGCGCCAGCAGCTTGGCAGCTAGCGGTACCCCAGAGACCCAGTACTTC. Translated, it gives CASSLAASGTPETQYF.

Turning to this clone: The same CDR3 can be traced to other DNA sequences in this sample. The CDR3 DNA is TGTGCCAGCTCACCTGGACAGGGTAACTATGGCTACACCTTC. Translated, it gives CASSPGQGNYGYTF. The genes are TRBV18 and TRBJ1-2; 8 positions agree with TRBD1. This CDR3 contains 14 residues. Germline CDR1 is KGHSH and CDR2 is LQKENI. J gave up 1 base and V 3 bases, and 1 base lay outside the gene matches.

The chain has TRBV4-1 and TRBJ1-4; 11 bases agree with TRBD1. Per germline, CDR1 MGHRA and CDR2 YSYEKL. This CDR3 comprises 18 residues. J gave up 8 bases and V 1 base, and 12 bases lay outside the gene matches. CDR3 loop: CASSQARGQGVFSEKLFF. The CDR3 DNA is TGCGCCAGCAGCCAAGCTAGGGGACAGGGGGTTTTTTCGGAAAAACTGTTTTTT.

The chain recombines TRBV2 with TRBJ1-1; weak D call: TRBD1 (5 bases). From germline, CDR1 is SNHLY and CDR2 FYNNEI. CDR3 size: 15 residues. V was pared by 6 bases and J by 6 bases, with 20 bases between. Here the CDR3 DNA reads TGTGCCAGCAGACAGCGCAGGGAGGGAACACCTGAAGCTTTCTTT. Its protein product is CASRQRREGTPEAFF.

The V gene is TRBV24-1, the J gene TRBJ1-2, with 8 bases matching TRBD1. Germline-derived CDR1 and CDR2 are KGHDR and SFDVKD. CDR3 length: 13 residues. The trim removed 8 bases at V and 3 bases at J, leaving 4 bases unmatched. The CDR3 coding sequence is TGTGCCACCAACCAACAGGGGGACTATGGCTACACCTTC. This sequence encodes CATNQQGDYGYTF.

The V and J genes are TRBV6-2 or TRBV6-3 and TRBJ1-1; D possibly corresponds to TRBD1 (5 bases). Germline V gene sequence: CDR1 MNHEY, CDR2 SVGEGT. V was pared by 4 bases and J by 7 bases, with 19 bases between. The CDR3 has 15 residues. CDR3 region: CASSSAPGTPNEAFF. CDR3 nucleotides: TGTGCCAGCAGTTCCGCACCCGGGACTCCTAATGAAGCTTTCTTT.

The chain joins TRBV24-1 to TRBJ1-1, with 8 bases identical to TRBD1. CDR1 KGHDR and CDR2 SFDVKD come from the germline V gene. There are 14 residues in the CDR3. Trimming took 8 bases from V and 0 from J; bases not matched to a gene: 4. CDR3 protein: CATTAGGMNTEAFF. CDR3 sequence (DNA): TGTGCCACCACCGCAGGGGGCATGAACACTGAAGCTTTCTTT.

This clone was detected once. The V call is TRBV19, the J call TRBJ1-5; maybe TRBD1 (6 bases). This CDR3 is built from 14 residues. With 5 bases removed from V and 6 bases from J, the gap between germline ends came to 14 bases. Germline-derived CDR1 and CDR2 are LNHDA and SQIVND (reference sequence). The DNA of the CDR3 is TGTGCCAGTAGTCACCGCAGGGGTCTTCAGCCCCAGCATTTT. Translating gives CASSHRRGLQPQHF.

The chain couples TRBV5-1 to TRBJ2-1, with 9 bases aligning to TRBD1. This CDR3 region has 16 residues. Per germline, CDR1 SGHRS and CDR2 YFSETQ. Unmatched junction bases numbered 7, after V lost 3 bases and J lost 3 bases. The chain's CDR3 is CASSSVTGGGYNEQFF. CDR3 DNA: TGCGCCAGCAGCTCGGTTACAGGGGGCGGCTACAATGAGCAGTTCTTC.

This chain uses TRBV11-2 with TRBJ1-6; the match to TRBD1 covers 9 bases. From germline, CDR1 is SGHAT and CDR2 FQNNGV. J gave up 7 bases and V 3 bases, and 1 base lay outside the gene matches. The length of the CDR3 is 14 residues. The CDR3 DNA is TGTGCCAGCAGCTTCGGACAGGGGAATTCACCCCTCCACTTT. Its protein is CASSFGQGNSPLHF.

This sequence joins TRBV27 and TRBJ1-3; D gene unclear. This CDR3 is built from 16 residues. Germline-derived CDR1 and CDR2 are MNHEY and SMNVEV (reference sequence). V dropped 4 bases and J dropped 0 bases, with 13 bases sitting between them. Here the CDR3 DNA reads TGTGCCAGCAGTTCAATCGCGGAGGGCTCTGGAAACACCATATATTTT. Translating gives CASSSIAEGSGNTIYF.

This clone was counted between two and nine times. The chain is built from TRBV11-2 and TRBJ2-7; 8 nucleotides agree with TRBD1. The CDR3 runs to 15 residues. From germline, CDR1 is SGHAT and CDR2 FQNNGV. Unmatched junction bases numbered 9, after V lost 5 bases and J lost 3 bases. Written as DNA, the CDR3 is TGTGCCAGCAGCCGACAGGGGTTCACGGGCTACGAGCAGTACGTC. Its protein product is CASSRQGFTGYEQYV.

The CDR3 loop reads CASSQVIRGGGYTF. The CDR3 DNA sequence: TGCGCCAGCAGCCAAGTTATACGGGGGGGTGGCTACACCTTC. The genes are TRBV4-1 and TRBJ1-2; D perhaps matches TRBD1 (5 bases). With 1 base removed from V and 7 bases from J, the gap between germline ends came to 13 bases. In germline, CDR1 is MGHRA, CDR2 YSYEKL. The CDR3 contains 14 residues.

The chain combines TRBV2 with TRBJ2-1, with 10 bases lining up with TRBD2. With 7 bases clipped from V and 8 bases from J, the junction kept 8 bases outside the gene matches. This CDR3 has 14 residues. Looked up from germline, CDR1 is SNHLY and CDR2 is FYNNEI. CDR3 coding DNA: TGTGCCAGCACCGACTGGCTAGCGGGGGATGAGCAGTTCTTC. Translating gives CASTDWLAGDEQFF.

Only a few counts were recorded for this clone. The chain has TRBV14 and TRBJ2-1; 8 bases agree with TRBD2. J lost 1 base, V lost 4 bases, and 6 bases had no gene match. This CDR3 contains 16 residues. Germline CDR1 SGHDN, CDR2 FVKESK. The CDR3 here is CASSPLRGGSYNEQFF. The CDR3 DNA reads as TGTGCCAGCAGCCCCCTCCGGGGGGGATCCTACAATGAGCAGTTCTTC.

This chain uses TRBV28 with TRBJ1-6; TRBD1 might be the D (5 bases). This CDR3 comprises 15 residues. V was pared by 7 bases and J by 4 bases, with 14 bases between. Germline assignment: CDR1 MDHEN and CDR2 SYDVKM. The CDR3 bases are TGTGCCAGCAATCAAGCGCGGGGGTATAATTCACCCCTCCACTTT. It specifies CASNQARGYNSPLHF.

The chain joins TRBV28 to TRBJ2-6, with D possibly TRBD1 on 6 matching bases. V lost 11 bases and J 0 bases, leaving 14 bases between the germline ends. Germline assignment: CDR1 MDHEN and CDR2 SYDVKM. This CDR3 is 15 amino acids long. CDR3 DNA: TGTGCCTCCGGGACACCCAACTCTGGGGCCAACGTCCTGACTTTC. Amino acids: CASGTPNSGANVLTF.

This chain uses TRBV30 with TRBJ2-4; 9 bases match TRBD1. The germline CDR1 and CDR2 sequences are GTSNPN and SVGIG (reference sequence). J was trimmed by 3 bases and V by 2 bases; bases with no gene match: 8. The CDR3 is 16 residues long. The CDR3 bases are TGTGCCTGGAGTACCCTAGGACAGGGGAACAAAAACATTCAGTACTTC. This sequence encodes CAWSTLGQGNKNIQYF. Using reference TRBV30 and TRBJ2-4 for the parts outside the CDR3, the full variable domain is SQTIHQWPATLVQPVGSPLSLECTVEGTSNPNLYWYRQAAGRGLQLLFYSVGIGQISSEVPQNLSASRPQDRQFILSSKKLLLSDSGFYLCAWSTLGQGNKNIQYFGAGTRLSVL.

This clone came up a few times. The chain joins TRBV2 to TRBJ2-7; D not resolved. The germline V gene encodes CDR1 SNHLY and CDR2 FYNNEI. Between the trimmed V and J ends, which lost 7 bases and 5 bases, there was a span of 15 bases. CDR3 length equals 13 residues. The CDR3 coding sequence is TGTGCCAGCAATGCGGCCGTTGTCCACGAGCAGTACTTC. Protein sequence: CASNAAVVHEQYF.

This rearrangement joins TRBV19 to TRBJ2-7; TRBD1 might be the D (6 bases). The V and J ends lost 3 bases and 2 bases respectively, with 11 bases between them. This CDR3 has 14 amino acids. Germline V gene data show CDR1 as LNHDA and CDR2 as SQIVND (reference sequence). CDR3 DNA: TGTGCCAGTAGTATGTGGGACACCCCCTACGAGCAGTACTTC. Translated, it gives CASSMWDTPYEQYF.

This rearrangement joins TRBV29-1 to TRBJ2-1, with 10 positions matching TRBD2. The CDR3 loop spans 14 amino acids. The junction had 6 bases not matched to a gene; V was cut back by 3 bases and J by 7 bases. Germline V gene sequence: CDR1 SQVTM, CDR2 ANQGSEA. DNA of the CDR3: TGCAGCGTTGATCCCCAGCGGGGGGGGAATGAGCAGTTCTTC. Its protein product is CSVDPQRGGNEQFF.

This clone was found many times. The chain uses TRBV5-1 and TRBJ1-6; 7 bases align to TRBD1. The germline V gene encodes CDR1 SGHRS and CDR2 YFSETQ. The CDR3 is made up of 14 amino acids. The J segment lost 9 bases and the V segment lost 4 bases, leaving 7 bases of the junction unmatched. The CDR3 here is CASSGGTESSPLHF. CDR3 nucleotide sequence: TGCGCCAGCAGCGGCGGGACAGAGAGTTCACCCCTCCACTTT.

This clone occurred once. The rearrangement uses TRBV3-1 (or the pseudogene TRBV3-2) and TRBJ2-3, with TRBD2 identical over 12 bases. V lost 2 bases to trimming and J lost 0 bases; unmatched junction nucleotides: 0. CDR3 length: 16 residues. CDR1 and CDR2 from the germline V gene are LGHDT and YNNKEL (reference sequence). CDR3 bases: TGTGCCAGCAGCCAACTAGCGGGGGGGAGCACAGATACGCAGTATTTT. Translation: CASSQLAGGSTDTQYF.

V is TRBV24-1 and J is TRBJ2-7; D remains ambiguous. Germline lookup yields CDR1 KGHDR and CDR2 SFDVKD. The ends were cut back, 9 bases at V and 2 bases at J, with 10 bases in the middle. CDR3 size: 12 residues. The CDR3 DNA reads TGTGCCACCGGGTTACAGACCTACGAGCAGTACGTC. Translated, it gives CATGLQTYEQYV.

This clone was observed a few times. The rearrangement links TRBV12-5 to TRBJ1-1; possibly TRBD1 for D (6 bases). Germline lookup yields CDR1 LGHNT and CDR2 FRNRAP. CDR3 size: 15 residues. V was trimmed by 0 bases and J by 7 bases, leaving 15 bases between them. DNA for the CDR3: TGTGCTAGTGGTTTGGTACTGGGAGGGGGAGTTGAAGCTTTCTTT. As protein: CASGLVLGGGVEAFF.